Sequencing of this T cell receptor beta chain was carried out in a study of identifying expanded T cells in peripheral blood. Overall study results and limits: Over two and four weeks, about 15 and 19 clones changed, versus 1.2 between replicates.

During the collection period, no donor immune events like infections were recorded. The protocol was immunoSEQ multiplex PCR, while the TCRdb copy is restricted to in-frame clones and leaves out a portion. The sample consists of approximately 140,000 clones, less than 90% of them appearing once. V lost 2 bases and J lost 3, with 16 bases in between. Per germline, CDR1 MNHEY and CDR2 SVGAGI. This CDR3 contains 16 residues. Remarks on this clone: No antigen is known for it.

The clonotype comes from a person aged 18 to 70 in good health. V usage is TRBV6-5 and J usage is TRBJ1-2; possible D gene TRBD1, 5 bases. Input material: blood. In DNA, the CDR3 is TGTGCCAGCAGTTACGGAAGCAGGGTCACGGACTATGGCTACACCTTC. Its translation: CASSYGSRVTDYGYTF.